The 15 T cell receptor beta chains listed next were all sequenced from one sample in a study of OX40 agonist ivuxolimab in advanced cancers. The protocol was immunoSEQ multiplex PCR, while the TCRdb copy is restricted to in-frame clones and leaves out a portion. The data hold 55,000 to 80,000 clones, with approximately 90% observed a single time. The sequencing here drew on CD4+ or CD8+ T cells sorted from blood, taken in a trial of the OX40 agonist ivuxolimab. The receptors were sampled from an adult with an advanced solid tumor such as melanoma, head and neck, liver or kidney cancer.

V is TRBV5-4 and J is TRBJ2-1; TRBD2 is a possible D gene (5 bases). With 4 bases removed from V and 5 bases from J, the gap between germline ends came to 16 bases. CDR1 and CDR2 (germline): SGHNT, YYREEE (reference sequence). The CDR3 spans 15 residues. The CDR3 region has the DNA TGTGCCAGCAGCCCCAGAGGTAGCGCAAACAATGAGCAGTTCTTC. Translating gives CASSPRGSANNEQFF.

Regarding this clone: This CDR3 is also generated by other DNA sequences in the sample. The J gene is TRBJ1-2, the V gene TRBV4-2; TRBD1 agrees at 9 bases. The CDR3 is 17 residues long. Germline V gene lookup returns CDR1 LGHNA and CDR2 YNFKEQ. J gave up 2 bases and V 3 bases, and 10 bases lay outside the gene matches. The CDR3 loop reads CASSHAGQGMVNYGYTF. In DNA, the CDR3 is TGTGCCAGCAGCCACGCTGGACAGGGGATGGTCAACTATGGCTACACCTTC.

V and J are TRBV19 and TRBJ2-5; D might be TRBD1 (5 bases). CDR3 size: 15 residues. The germline gives CDR1 LNHDA, CDR2 SQIVND (reference sequence). V was cut by 2 bases and J by 5 bases, with 15 bases left in between. CDR3 in DNA: TGTGCCAGTAGTATACGGACATCCCGCCGGGAGACCCAGTACTTC. Amino acids: CASSIRTSRRETQYF.

The chain has TRBV9 and TRBJ2-1; D is uncertain. The germline CDR1 and CDR2 sequences are SGDLS and YYNGEE. This CDR3 contains 16 residues. Trimming shortened V by 3 bases and J by 3 bases, and 16 bases separated the two germline ends. CDR3 residues: CASSGLGVPLYNEQFF. CDR3 DNA sequence: TGTGCCAGCAGCGGGCTAGGAGTCCCCCTCTACAATGAGCAGTTCTTC. The full variable domain, in which reference TRBV9 and TRBJ2-1 provide the parts outside the CDR3, is DSGVTQTPKHLITATGQRVTLRCSPRSGDLSVYWYQQSLDQGLQFLIQYYNGEERAKGNILERFSAQQFPDLHSELNLSSLELGDSALYFCASSGLGVPLYNEQFFGPGTRLTVL.

This chain joins TRBV18 and TRBJ1-6; D unresolved. Germline lookup yields CDR1 KGHSH and CDR2 LQKENI. The ends were cut back, 2 bases at V and 7 bases at J, with 12 bases in the middle. The CDR3 loop spans 15 amino acids. The CDR3 bases are TGTGCCAGCTCACCAGAGGGCGGACGAAATTCACCCCTCCACTTT. Its protein product is CASSPEGGRNSPLHF.

The V gene is TRBV28, the J gene TRBJ1-2; 10 nucleotides match TRBD1. CDR3 size: 16 residues. The J segment lost 1 base and the V segment lost 6 bases, leaving 8 bases of the junction unmatched. The germline V gene encodes CDR1 MDHEN and CDR2 SYDVKM. DNA of the CDR3: TGTGCCAGCAGACCCAGGGGGACAGGGGTTAACTATGGCTACACCTTC. Protein: CASRPRGTGVNYGYTF.

This chain uses TRBV6-5 with TRBJ2-1, with D uncertain. The CDR3 runs to 12 residues. Per the germline V gene, CDR1 is MNHEY and CDR2 is SVGAGI. Trimming stripped 2 bases from V and 4 bases from J, with 3 bases between. CDR3: CASSYGYNEQFF. The CDR3 DNA reads TGTGCCAGCAGTTACGGGTACAATGAGCAGTTCTTC.

The rearrangement joins TRBV5-1 to TRBJ2-2, with D possibly being TRBD1 (5 bases). Per the germline V gene, CDR1 is SGHRS and CDR2 is YFSETQ. V was pared by 4 bases and J by 0 bases, with 10 bases between. CDR3 length: 15 amino acids. The CDR3 loop reads CASSADTANTGELFF. Written as DNA, the CDR3 is TGCGCCAGCAGCGCGGACACCGCGAACACCGGGGAGCTGTTTTTT.

This clone came up a few times. The genes are TRBV10-2 and TRBJ1-3; the D gene is possibly TRBD1 (6 bases). The germline V and J ends were trimmed by 11 bases and 0 bases, with 20 bases remaining between them. The CDR3 runs to 16 residues. Per germline, CDR1 WSHSY and CDR2 SAAADI. CDR3 residues: CADKGDRRRSGNTIYF. The CDR3 DNA follows: TGCGCCGACAAGGGAGACAGGAGACGCTCTGGAAACACCATATATTTT.

The chain couples TRBV6-1 to TRBJ1-2; weak D call: TRBD1 (5 bases). V dropped 6 bases and J dropped 6 bases, with 8 bases sitting between them. The germline V gene encodes CDR1 MNHNS and CDR2 SASEGT. The CDR3 is 11 residues long. CDR3 residues: CASSQGNGYTF. CDR3 DNA: TGTGCCAGCAGCCAGGGTAATGGCTACACCTTC.

The genes are TRBV6-4 and TRBJ2-3; D is unclear. Germline V CDR1 and CDR2: MRHNA, SNTAGT. V was cut by 2 bases and J by 3 bases, with 9 bases left in between. This CDR3 spans 14 amino acids. This CDR3 is CASSDRAGTDTQYF. CDR3 nucleotide sequence: TGTGCCAGCAGTGACAGGGCAGGAACAGATACGCAGTATTTT.

The V call is TRBV19, the J call TRBJ1-5; possible D gene TRBD1, 5 bases. Germline V gene data show CDR1 as LNHDA and CDR2 as SQIVND (reference sequence). V was trimmed by 5 bases and J by 3 bases, leaving 14 bases between them. This CDR3 region has 15 residues. CDR3 nucleotide sequence: TGTGCCAGTAGTCCCCGACAGACTAACAATCAGCCCCAGCATTTT. Protein product: CASSPRQTNNQPQHF. The whole variable domain, filled in from reference TRBV19 and TRBJ1-5, reads DGGITQSPKYLFRKEGQNVTLSCEQNLNHDAMYWYRQDPGQGLRLIYYSQIVNDFQKGDIAEGYSVSREKKESFPLTVTSAQKNPTAFYLCASSPRQTNNQPQHFGDGTRLSIL.

This chain joins TRBV18 and TRBJ2-3, with 8 bases lining up with TRBD2. The CDR3 has 17 residues. Unmatched junction bases numbered 12, after V lost 6 bases and J lost 1 base. Per germline, CDR1 KGHSH and CDR2 LQKENI. The CDR3 is CASSSRSTGGGTDTQYF. CDR3 bases: TGTGCCAGCTCTAGCCGATCGACCGGGGGGGGCACAGATACGCAGTATTTT. The full variable domain, rest sourced from reference TRBV18 and TRBJ2-3, is NAGVMQNPRHLVRRRGQEARLRCSPMKGHSHVYWYRQLPEEGLKFMVYLQKENIIDESGMPKERFSAEFPKEGPSILRIQQVVRGDSAAYFCASSSRSTGGGTDTQYFGPGTRLTVL.

This sequence joins TRBV5-1 and TRBJ2-3; 12 bases are shared with TRBD2. Germline-derived CDR1 and CDR2 are SGHRS and YFSETQ. Trimming removed 2 bases from V and 3 bases from J; junction bases left unmatched: 1. This CDR3 region has 15 residues. This CDR3 reads CASSLGLAGTDTQYF. As DNA, the CDR3 is TGCGCCAGCAGCTTAGGACTAGCGGGGACAGATACGCAGTATTTT.

V usage is TRBV6-6 and J usage is TRBJ1-4; unclear D gene. The V gene's germline CDR1 is MNHNY and CDR2 SVGAGI (reference sequence). This CDR3 has 11 residues. V was shortened by 6 bases and J by 8 bases, with 7 bases between the two germline ends. CDR3 protein: CASRRSEKLFF. CDR3 DNA: TGTGCCAGCAGGCGGAGCGAAAAACTGTTTTTT.